This T cell receptor (beta chain) was identified during a study of T cell responses to AZD1222 COVID-19 vaccine. Whole-study context: Second-dose recipients at about 4 or about 12 weeks were treated as one pooled group.

Notes on this clone: Its specificity is unknown.

This table comes from immunoSEQ multiplex PCR, and its TCRdb copy is limited to in-frame clones, with some not included. Of 200,000 or so clones listed, around 92% were seen once; the top ten hold around 9.3%. General study findings and limits: A rise in Spike-specific TCR breadth and depth followed two AZD1222 doses. CD4 TCRs covered the whole spike, strongest at regions 160-218 and 743-854.

Specimen: peripheral blood, collected on day 0 of AZD1222 vaccination. This clonotype was obtained from an adult in good health.

The chain's CDR3 is CASSYTANTEAFF. The CDR3 DNA reads as TGTGCCAGCAGTTATACAGCGAACACTGAAGCTTTCTTT. The chain combines TRBV25-1 with TRBJ1-1, with D uncertain. This CDR3 contains 13 residues. V was cut by 5 bases and J by 1 base, with 8 bases left in between. Per germline, CDR1 MGHDK and CDR2 SYGVNS.